These 23 T cell receptor beta chains share one sample of origin, sequenced in a study of OX40 agonist ivuxolimab in advanced cancers. Produced via immunoSEQ multiplex PCR; TCRdb's table is partial and in-frame only. The sample has 70,000 to 95,000 clones; 92% are singletons. The sequencing used CD4+ or CD8+ T cells sorted from blood, collected in a trial of the OX40 agonist ivuxolimab. The receptors shown here come from an adult with an advanced solid tumor such as melanoma, head and neck, liver or kidney cancer.

This chain joins TRBV6-5 and TRBJ1-5; TRBD1 agrees at 7 bases. After removal of 6 bases from V and 1 base from J, the junction contained 6 bases not matched to a gene. Germline-derived CDR1 and CDR2 are MNHEY and SVGAGI. This CDR3 comprises 15 residues. CDR3 protein: CASRLTGASNQPQHF. As DNA, the CDR3 is TGTGCCAGCAGATTAACAGGGGCGAGCAATCAGCCCCAGCATTTT.

About this clone itself: A read error may account for a junction end that differs from germline. The chain joins TRBV5-1 to TRBJ2-7, with D possibly TRBD2 on 5 matching bases. CDR3 length: 10 residues. The germline CDR1 and CDR2 sequences are SGHRS and YFSETQ. The CDR3 DNA follows: TGCGCCAGCAGCCTCGCCGAGGAGGACTTC. Encoded protein: CASSLAEEDF. The full variable domain, in which reference TRBV5-1 and TRBJ2-7 provide the parts outside the CDR3, is KAGVTQTPRYLIKTRGQQVTLSCSPISGHRSVSWYQQTPGQGLQFLFEYFSETQRNKGNFPGRFSGRQFSNSRSEMNVSTLELGDSALYLCASSLAEEDFGPGTRLTVT.

V usage is TRBV7-6 and J usage is TRBJ2-1; D is possibly TRBD2 (6 bases). Trimming pared 5 bases from V and 1 base from J, leaving 9 bases between. This CDR3 spans 14 amino acids. Per germline, CDR1 SGHVS and CDR2 FNYEAQ. DNA for the CDR3: TGTGCCAGCAGCCTCCGGGGGTCCTACAATGAGCAGTTCTTC. Protein product: CASSLRGSYNEQFF.

The V and J genes are TRBV2 and TRBJ2-1; 10 bases map to TRBD2. V gave up 6 bases and J gave up 5 bases; unmatched junction bases: 7. This CDR3 has 15 residues. The germline V gene encodes CDR1 SNHLY and CDR2 FYNNEI. In DNA form, the CDR3 reads TGTGCCAGCAGGGCGACTAGCGGGTCCCACAATGAGCAGTTCTTC. Translating it yields CASRATSGSHNEQFF.

This rearrangement joins TRBV19 to TRBJ2-1, with 10 bases identical to TRBD2. Trimming cost V 5 bases and J 4 bases; bases outside gene matches: 11. Per germline, CDR1 LNHDA and CDR2 SQIVND (reference sequence). The CDR3 consists of 17 residues. The DNA of the CDR3 is TGTGCCAGTAGTCCTGTCCGTACTAGCGGGGCATACAATGAGCAGTTCTTC. Translating it yields CASSPVRTSGAYNEQFF.

This clone has just one count. This chain connects TRBV5-1 to TRBJ2-7, with D uncertain. Trimming took off 0 bases at V and 4 bases at J, with 8 bases between the two ends. The germline CDR1 and CDR2 sequences are SGHRS and YFSETQ. CDR3 length: 13 residues. The CDR3 loop is CASSLGALYEQYF. The CDR3 DNA is TGCGCCAGCAGCTTGGGGGCACTATACGAGCAGTACTTC.

The V gene is TRBV4-1, the J gene TRBJ2-5; 9 nucleotides match TRBD2. Germline CDR1 is MGHRA and CDR2 is YSYEKL. The CDR3 has 16 residues. Germline trimming cut 0 bases from V and 5 bases from J; bases unmatched to any gene: 7. CDR3 sequence: CASSQDERGAWETQYF. CDR3 nucleotide sequence: TGCGCCAGCAGCCAAGACGAGCGGGGGGCCTGGGAGACCCAGTACTTC.

Comment on this clone: Other DNA sequences in this specimen translate into the identical CDR3. The chain links TRBV6-4 to TRBJ1-2, with D hard to call. The CDR3 extends over 15 amino acids. Germline-derived CDR1 and CDR2 are MRHNA and SNTAGT. V was pared by 3 bases and J by 2 bases, with 13 bases between. CDR3 DNA: TGTGCCAGCAGTGAAGAGGTCGGAGGAAACTATGGCTACACCTTC. This encodes CASSEEVGGNYGYTF.

The chain has TRBV6-5 and TRBJ1-4; D unclear. Germline values: CDR1 MNHEY, CDR2 SVGAGI. CDR3 length: 14 residues. V lost 7 bases to trimming and J lost 7 bases, with 16 bases between them. The CDR3 DNA is TGTGCCAGCACCGAAGCGGACGGGATTGAAAAACTGTTTTTT. Translating gives CASTEADGIEKLFF.

V usage is TRBV2 and J usage is TRBJ2-7, with 7 bases that match TRBD1. Germline V gene sequence: CDR1 SNHLY, CDR2 FYNNEI. V gave up 5 bases and J gave up 6 bases; unmatched junction bases: 1. There are 11 residues in the CDR3. The CDR3 DNA reads as TGTGCCAGCAGTTCAGGGGGCGAGCAGTACTTC. This gives the protein CASSSGGEQYF.

The rearrangement links TRBV18 to TRBJ1-1; no reliable D call. The V end lost 4 bases, the J end lost 1 base, and 13 bases lay between the germline ends. This CDR3 contains 15 residues. Per germline, CDR1 KGHSH and CDR2 LQKENI. The CDR3 coding sequence is TGTGCCAGCTCACGTCTGTCGGGGAAGAACACTGAAGCTTTCTTT. Its translation: CASSRLSGKNTEAFF.

This chain uses TRBV7-9 with TRBJ2-5; no firm D call. Trimming removed 1 base at V and 6 bases at J, with 0 bases between. Germline CDR1 SEHNR, CDR2 FQNEAQ (reference sequence). The CDR3 has 10 amino acids. The CDR3 here is CASSLETQYF. The CDR3 coding sequence is TGTGCCAGCAGCTTAGAGACCCAGTACTTC. The complete variable domain, with remaining parts taken from reference TRBV7-9 and TRBJ2-5, reads DTGVSQNPRHKITKRGQNVTFRCDPISEHNRLYWYRQTLGQGPEFLTYFQNEAQLEKSRLLSDRFSAERPKGSFSTLEIQRTEQGDSAMYLCASSLETQYFGPGTRLLVL.

This clone occurred once. The chain joins TRBV9 to TRBJ2-5; D possibly matches TRBD1 or TRBD2 (6 bases each). V shed 4 bases and J shed 2 bases, with 21 bases lying between them. The CDR3 is 17 amino acids. Germline-derived CDR1 and CDR2 are SGDLS and YYNGEE. CDR3 in amino acids: CASSSRPGAQKQETQYF. DNA of the CDR3: TGTGCCAGCAGCTCACGACCGGGGGCACAGAAACAAGAGACCCAGTACTTC.

The chain recombines TRBV5-4 with TRBJ1-1, with D possibly TRBD1 on 6 matching bases. CDR3 length: 14 amino acids. Germline CDR1 and CDR2: SGHNT and YYREEE (reference sequence). Trimming took off 0 bases at V and 4 bases at J, with 10 bases between the two ends. CDR3 region: CASSLDLRGTEAFF. In DNA, the CDR3 is TGTGCCAGCAGCTTGGACCTCAGGGGCACTGAAGCTTTCTTT.

The gene calls are TRBV7-3 and TRBJ2-5; D is ambiguous. The germline V gene has CDR1 SGHTA and CDR2 FQGTGA. This CDR3 is built from 13 residues. The ends were cut back, 3 bases at V and 4 bases at J, with 9 bases in the middle. The CDR3 DNA reads as TGTGCCAGCAGCTTTCGTGCAGCAGAGACCCAGTACTTC. It yields the protein CASSFRAAETQYF. Based on the CDR3 plus reference TRBV7-3 and TRBJ2-5, the full variable domain is GAGVSQTPSNKVTEKGKYVELRCDPISGHTALYWYRQSLGQGPEFLIYFQGTGAADDSGLPNDRFFAVRPEGSVSTLKIQRTERGDSAVYLCASSFRAAETQYFGPGTRLLVL.

The V call is TRBV7-2, the J call TRBJ2-6; D unclear. The ends were cut back, 2 bases at V and 1 base at J, with 6 bases in the middle. The CDR3 has 15 amino acids. The germline V gene encodes CDR1 SGHTA and CDR2 FQGNSA. The CDR3 region is CASSLTFSGANVLTF. The CDR3 DNA is TGTGCCAGCAGCTTAACGTTTTCTGGGGCCAACGTCCTGACTTTC.

This clone has only one observation. J is TRBJ2-2 and V is TRBV5-1, with a possible D match to TRBD1 (6 bases). CDR3 length: 15 residues. Germline V gene sequence: CDR1 SGHRS, CDR2 YFSETQ. The V end was cut by 2 bases, the J end by 1 base, with 9 bases between. CDR3 nucleotides: TGCGCCAGCAGCTTAGACAGGTTGAACACCGGGGAGCTGTTTTTT. This sequence encodes CASSLDRLNTGELFF.

The V call is TRBV7-9, the J call TRBJ2-3, with D uncertain. Germline CDR1 SEHNR, CDR2 FQNEAQ (reference sequence). The CDR3 has 14 amino acids. The V gene lost 1 base and the J gene lost 3 bases, with 8 bases spanning the gap. The chain's CDR3 is CASSLGGVTDTQYF. The CDR3 bases are TGTGCCAGCAGCTTAGGAGGAGTAACAGATACGCAGTATTTT.

V usage is TRBV11-3 and J usage is TRBJ2-7, with TRBD2 identical over 9 bases. The CDR3 consists of 18 residues. Germline V gives CDR1 SGHNT, CDR2 YENEEA. The V gene end was trimmed by 0 bases and the J gene end by 7 bases; junction bases not matched to a gene: 16. CDR3 region: CASSLDRGGLAGTLEQYF. CDR3 DNA: TGTGCCAGCAGCTTAGATCGGGGAGGTCTAGCGGGAACTTTGGAGCAGTACTTC.

This chain links TRBV18 with TRBJ2-5, with 8 bases fitting TRBD2. The ends lost 6 bases at V and 5 bases at J; junction bases unmatched: 8. Germline-derived CDR1 and CDR2 are KGHSH and LQKENI. The CDR3 sequence is 14 residues long. The CDR3 sequence: CASSPAGTRETQYF. DNA for the CDR3: TGTGCCAGCTCCCCCGCTGGGACTAGGGAGACCCAGTACTTC.

This clone occurred once. This chain joins TRBV14 and TRBJ2-6; D gene unclear. Trimming pared 1 base from V and 3 bases from J, leaving 7 bases between. Looked up from germline, CDR1 is SGHDN and CDR2 is FVKESK. This CDR3 is 15 amino acids long. CDR3: CASSQGAFGANVLTF. The CDR3 coding sequence is TGTGCCAGCAGCCAAGGGGCTTTTGGGGCCAACGTCCTGACTTTC.

This chain links TRBV27 with TRBJ2-6; tentatively, D is TRBD2 (5 bases). The CDR3 is 15 amino acids. The V end lost 1 base, the J end lost 2 bases, and 6 bases lay between the germline ends. Looked up from germline, CDR1 is MNHEY and CDR2 is SMNVEV (reference sequence). Written as DNA, the CDR3 is TGTGCCAGCAGTTTATTAGCGACTGGGGCCAACGTCCTGACTTTC. This translates into CASSLLATGANVLTF.

The chain links TRBV13 to TRBJ2-3, with 13 nucleotides matching TRBD2. Trimming cost V 1 base and J 2 bases; bases outside gene matches: 6. Germline CDR1 reads PRHDT; CDR2 reads FYEKMQ (reference sequence). The CDR3 loop spans 18 amino acids. CDR3 nucleotides: TGTGCCAGCAGCTTAGCCGCACTAGCGGGGGGGCTCACAGATACGCAGTATTTT. Amino acids: CASSLAALAGGLTDTQYF.